Following are 32 T cell receptor beta chains from one sample sequenced in a study of cytomegalovirus exposure and HLA in healthy donors. PCR used 60 Vbeta primers and 13 Jbeta primers. Clones were read by immunoSEQ multiplex PCR, and TCRdb kept only the in-frame ones, dropping some. This table lists approximately 79,000 clones. The source material was PBMCs. The receptors were sampled from a boy aged 5-17 years in good health and CMV-seronegative.

The chain is built from TRBV5-1 and TRBJ1-2; the D gene is possibly TRBD1 (6 bases). CDR3 size: 14 residues. V shed 3 bases and J shed 8 bases, with 17 bases lying between them. Germline CDR1 and CDR2: SGHRS and YFSETQ. CDR3 DNA sequence: TGCGCCAGCAGCTCCATGCAGGGGTTACGCGGCTACACCTTC. Its protein product is CASSSMQGLRGYTF. The whole variable domain, filled in from reference TRBV5-1 and TRBJ1-2, reads KAGVTQTPRYLIKTRGQQVTLSCSPISGHRSVSWYQQTPGQGLQFLFEYFSETQRNKGNFPGRFSGRQFSNSRSEMNVSTLELGDSALYLCASSSMQGLRGYTFGSGTRLTVV.

The chain links TRBV18 to TRBJ1-1, with D possibly TRBD1 on 5 matching bases. The CDR3 has 15 amino acids. Germline V gene sequence: CDR1 KGHSH, CDR2 LQKENI. V was shortened by 0 bases and J by 1 base, with 9 bases between the two germline ends. The CDR3 is CASSPPVGENTEAFF. The CDR3 DNA follows: TGTGCCAGCTCACCACCGGTAGGGGAGAACACTGAAGCTTTCTTT.

CDR3 sequence (DNA): TGCAGCGTTCAAACCTCCGGACTAGCGGGAAGCACAGATACGCAGTATTTT. As protein: CSVQTSGLAGSTDTQYF. This chain connects TRBV29-1 to TRBJ2-3; 12 bases agree with TRBD2. V shed 5 bases and J 0 bases; nucleotides not matched to a gene: 9. Per germline, CDR1 SQVTM and CDR2 ANQGSEA. This CDR3 comprises 17 residues.

This chain uses TRBV29-1 with TRBJ2-4; 10 bases match TRBD1. V shed 0 bases, J shed 9 bases, and the junction held 5 bases outside the gene matches. CDR3 size: 14 residues. CDR1 and CDR2 (germline): SQVTM, ANQGSEA. CDR3 sequence (DNA): TGCAGCGTTGAAGACCGGGACAGGGGAGGCATTCAGTACTTC. Translated, it gives CSVEDRDRGGIQYF. Full variable domain (outside the CDR3, taken from reference TRBV29-1 and TRBJ2-4): SAVISQKPSRDICQRGTSLTIQCQVDSQVTMMFWYRQQPGQSLTLIATANQGSEATYESGFVIDKFPISRPNLTFSTLTVSNMSPEDSSIYLCSVEDRDRGGIQYFGAGTRLSVL.

The V gene is TRBV30, the J gene TRBJ1-6, with TRBD1 matching over 7 bases. The CDR3 length is 12 residues. Germline loops: CDR1 GTSNPN, CDR2 SVGIG (reference sequence). CDR3 DNA: TGTGCTAGCGGCAGGGGGAGTTCACCCCTCCACTTT. This codes for CASGRGSSPLHF. The full variable domain, rest sourced from reference TRBV30 and TRBJ1-6, is SQTIHQWPATLVQPVGSPLSLECTVEGTSNPNLYWYRQAAGRGLQLLFYSVGIGQISSEVPQNLSASRPQDRQFILSSKKLLLSDSGFYLCASGRGSSPLHFGNGTRLTVT.

This chain uses TRBV6-5 with TRBJ2-1, with a possible D match to TRBD2 (6 bases). Per the germline V gene, CDR1 is MNHEY and CDR2 is SVGAGI. V was shortened by 2 bases and J by 5 bases, with 16 bases between the two germline ends. The CDR3 spans 16 residues. CDR3 in DNA: TGTGCCAGCAGTTACGGAGCGGGTTCCCAAGACAATGAGCAGTTCTTC. Translated: CASSYGAGSQDNEQFF.

This chain links TRBV18 with TRBJ2-3; 11 nucleotides line up with TRBD2. Germline loops: CDR1 KGHSH, CDR2 LQKENI. The CDR3 loop spans 16 amino acids. The V and J ends lost 4 bases and 0 bases, in that order; junction bases with no gene match: 3. CDR3 sequence (DNA): TGTGCCAGCTCACTTCGGACTAGCGGGAGCACAGATACGCAGTATTTT. It is translated as CASSLRTSGSTDTQYF.

V is TRBV4-1 and J is TRBJ2-1; possibly TRBD1 for D (5 bases). Between the trimmed V and J ends, which lost 0 bases and 0 bases, there was a span of 12 bases. The CDR3 runs to 17 residues. Germline-derived CDR1 and CDR2 are MGHRA and YSYEKL. The CDR3, as DNA: TGCGCCAGCAGCCAAGATGGGGCGCGGAGCTCCTACAATGAGCAGTTCTTC. Protein: CASSQDGARSSYNEQFF.

This chain connects TRBV18 to TRBJ1-1; TRBD1 might be the D (6 bases). Germline CDR1 is KGHSH and CDR2 is LQKENI. Trimming shortened V by 8 bases and J by 6 bases, and 16 bases separated the two germline ends. The CDR3 sequence is 13 residues long. The CDR3: CASEGVQSAEAFF. For the CDR3, the DNA is TGTGCCAGCGAGGGGGTTCAGAGCGCTGAAGCTTTCTTT.

The chain couples TRBV6-1 to TRBJ2-7, with D unresolved. The V gene's germline CDR1 is MNHNS and CDR2 SASEGT. The CDR3 has 11 amino acids. The germline V and J ends were trimmed by 6 bases and 5 bases, with 8 bases remaining between them. CDR3 sequence reads: CASSPYDEQYF. CDR3 coding DNA: TGTGCCAGCAGCCCCTATGACGAGCAGTACTTC.

The chain employs TRBV18 and TRBJ2-1, with a tentative D call TRBD2 (5 bases). V lost 0 bases and J 8 bases, leaving 8 bases between the germline ends. Germline CDR1 is KGHSH and CDR2 is LQKENI. CDR3 size: 13 residues. Written as DNA, the CDR3 is TGTGCCAGCTCACCACCTCTGAGGGATGAGCAGTTCTTC. Translating gives CASSPPLRDEQFF.

This rearrangement joins TRBV6-1 to TRBJ1-6; D is uncertain. The V gene lost 9 bases and the J gene lost 10 bases, with 10 bases spanning the gap. CDR3 length: 11 residues. Germline-derived CDR1 and CDR2 are MNHNS and SASEGT. The CDR3 DNA reads as TGTGCCAGGTCGGACTCCTCACCCCTCCACTTT. This encodes CARSDSSPLHF.

V is TRBV5-1 and J is TRBJ2-1; D not certain. Germline V gene sequence: CDR1 SGHRS, CDR2 YFSETQ. This CDR3 comprises 15 residues. The V gene lost 4 bases and the J gene lost 2 bases, with 13 bases spanning the gap. In nucleotides, the CDR3 is TGCGCCAGCAGCCAGAGGTCGCCAACCTACAATGAGCAGTTCTTC. This codes for CASSQRSPTYNEQFF.

V is TRBV29-1 and J is TRBJ2-1, with 10 positions matching TRBD2. This CDR3 comprises 14 residues. Germline V gene data show CDR1 as SQVTM and CDR2 as ANQGSEA. V trimming: 4 bases; J trimming: 5 bases; junction bases outside the gene matches: 5. This CDR3 reads CSVVGLAEDNEQFF. The DNA of the CDR3 is TGCAGCGTTGTAGGACTAGCGGAAGACAATGAGCAGTTCTTC.

The CDR3, as DNA: TGTGCCAGCAGCTTAGTCGGGACAGCCGGTGAGGAGCAGTACTTC. Encoded protein: CASSLVGTAGEEQYF. This chain links TRBV7-8 with TRBJ2-7, with 7 bases aligning to TRBD1. This CDR3 has 15 residues. From germline, CDR1 is SGHVS and CDR2 FQNEAQ. Germline trimming cut 1 base from V and 7 bases from J; bases unmatched to any gene: 10.

The rearrangement links TRBV18 to TRBJ2-7, with TRBD1 identical over 8 bases. The CDR3 is 16 amino acids. Germline V gene sequence: CDR1 KGHSH, CDR2 LQKENI. After removal of 0 bases from V and 7 bases from J, the junction contained 11 bases not matched to a gene. DNA of the CDR3: TGTGCCAGCTCACCACCGGGACAGGATACCGTACGGGAGCAGTACTTC. Its translation is CASSPPGQDTVREQYF. Full variable domain (outside the CDR3, taken from reference TRBV18 and TRBJ2-7): NAGVMQNPRHLVRRRGQEARLRCSPMKGHSHVYWYRQLPEEGLKFMVYLQKENIIDESGMPKERFSAEFPKEGPSILRIQQVVRGDSAAYFCASSPPGQDTVREQYFGPGTRLTVT.

The chain employs TRBV30 and TRBJ2-5; TRBD2 agrees at 9 bases. Germline V gene data show CDR1 as GTSNPN and CDR2 as SVGIG (reference sequence). The length of the CDR3 is 14 residues. Trimming cost V 0 bases and J 5 bases; bases outside gene matches: 4. The CDR3 DNA is TGTGCCTGGAGTGTTGCGGGGGGGGTCGAGACCCAGTACTTC. Translated: CAWSVAGGVETQYF.

The chain joins TRBV5-1 to TRBJ2-7; TRBD1 matches at 8 bases. This CDR3 has 17 residues. V dropped 5 bases and J dropped 4; count of bases not matched to a gene: 17. Looked up from germline, CDR1 is SGHRS and CDR2 is YFSETQ. The CDR3 loop is CASRGDLDRGNVYEQYF. DNA for the CDR3: TGCGCCAGCAGGGGTGATTTAGACAGGGGAAATGTGTACGAGCAGTACTTC.

The rearrangement joins TRBV4-2 to TRBJ2-2, with D unresolved. The V gene lost 4 bases and the J gene lost 4 bases, with 4 bases spanning the gap. CDR1 is LGHNA and CDR2 is YNFKEQ in the germline V gene. The CDR3 loop spans 12 amino acids. The chain's CDR3 is CASSPLTGELFF. The CDR3 nucleotides read TGTGCCAGCAGCCCACTCACCGGGGAGCTGTTTTTT.

The chain has TRBV28 and TRBJ1-2, with TRBD1 as a possible D gene (6 bases). CDR1 and CDR2 from the germline V gene are MDHEN and SYDVKM. This CDR3 is 13 amino acids long. V was cut by 2 bases and J by 5 bases, with 9 bases left in between. The DNA for the CDR3 is TGTGCCAGCAGTTTAGGGCAGGGGTATGGCTACACCTTC. Amino acids: CASSLGQGYGYTF.

As concerns this clone: A junction end diverges from the germline sequence, so it may reflect a read error. The CDR3 DNA is TGTGCCAGCACCACTAGCGGAGGGAGCTCCGACAATGAGCAGTTCTTC. Protein: CASTTSGGSSDNEQFF. The rearrangement links TRBV25-1 to TRBJ2-1, with 8 nucleotides matching TRBD2. From germline, CDR1 is MGHDK and CDR2 SYGVNS. The CDR3 is made up of 16 amino acids.

The V call is TRBV19, the J call TRBJ1-5; D unresolved. This CDR3 region has 13 residues. Germline CDR1 and CDR2: LNHDA and SQIVND (reference sequence). V lost 1 base and J lost 5, with 6 bases in between. The DNA of the CDR3 is TGTGCCAGTAGTATAGTCATAGATCAGCCCCAGCATTTT. Its protein is CASSIVIDQPQHF.

This chain links TRBV29-1 with TRBJ2-7; 9 bases match TRBD2. This CDR3 is 14 amino acids long. The ends lost 4 bases at V and 2 bases at J; junction bases unmatched: 6. Germline V CDR1 and CDR2: SQVTM, ANQGSEA. CDR3 in DNA: TGCAGCGTTGTAGAGGCTAGCGGGGCCTACGAGCAGTACTTC. Amino acids: CSVVEASGAYEQYF.

This chain joins TRBV6-5 and TRBJ1-4, with 8 bases that match TRBD1. The V and J ends lost 0 bases and 8 bases, in that order; junction bases with no gene match: 5. Germline CDR1 and CDR2: MNHEY and SVGAGI. This CDR3 has 15 amino acids. The CDR3 spells CASSYSGTGGEKLFF. In nucleotides, the CDR3 is TGTGCCAGCAGTTACTCCGGGACAGGCGGAGAAAAACTGTTTTTT.

V is TRBV2 and J is TRBJ2-2; the D is unclear. The V end was cut by 4 bases, the J end by 1 base, with 7 bases between. This CDR3 is 14 amino acids long. Germline V lookup: CDR1 SNHLY, CDR2 FYNNEI. The CDR3 DNA reads as TGTGCCAGCAGTGGACAAGTGAACACCGGGGAGCTGTTTTTT. Translation gives CASSGQVNTGELFF.

V usage is TRBV19 and J usage is TRBJ2-1; 9 positions match TRBD2. This CDR3 has 15 amino acids. V lost 3 bases, J lost 5 bases, and 5 bases stayed unmatched. The germline CDR1 and CDR2 sequences are LNHDA and SQIVND (reference sequence). The CDR3 here is CASSILSSGNNEQFF. The CDR3 region has the DNA TGTGCCAGTAGTATTTTGTCTAGCGGGAACAATGAGCAGTTCTTC.

The chain uses TRBV9 and TRBJ1-3, with a possible D match to TRBD1 (6 bases). V lost 1 base and J lost 0, with 17 bases in between. Per germline, CDR1 SGDLS and CDR2 YYNGEE. The CDR3 runs to 18 residues. CDR3 in DNA: TGTGCCAGCAGCGTAAGCCCTCGACAGGAGACCTCTGGAAACACCATATATTTT. It specifies CASSVSPRQETSGNTIYF.

With regard to this clone: Its ends do not fully match the called genes, so a read error is possible. The rearrangement links TRBV30 to TRBJ1-2; TRBD1 might be the D (6 bases). The CDR3 totals 15 residues. CDR1 is GTSNPN and CDR2 is SVGIG in the germline V gene (reference sequence). This CDR3 is CAGSALQGGESPYTF. The CDR3 bases are TGTGCCGGGAGTGCGCTACAAGGGGGTGAGTCGCCCTACACCTTC.

The chain couples TRBV19 to TRBJ2-5; D possibly corresponds to TRBD2 (5 bases). Germline values: CDR1 LNHDA, CDR2 SQIVND (reference sequence). With 6 bases removed from V and 5 bases from J, the gap between germline ends came to 19 bases. The CDR3 is 15 amino acids. CDR3 amino acids: CASRDSRARSETQYF. Written as DNA, the CDR3 is TGTGCCAGTAGGGACTCGCGGGCTCGATCGGAGACCCAGTACTTC.

This rearrangement joins TRBV7-8 to TRBJ2-7; D might be TRBD2 (5 bases). The germline V gene has CDR1 SGHVS and CDR2 FQNEAQ. V lost 7 bases and J 5 bases, leaving 12 bases between the germline ends. This CDR3 is built from 12 residues. CDR3 sequence reads: CASIGLINEQYF. CDR3 DNA: TGTGCCAGCATCGGACTCATCAACGAGCAGTACTTC.

The chain couples TRBV29-1 to TRBJ1-2; D gene uncertain. This CDR3 comprises 13 residues. Per germline, CDR1 SQVTM and CDR2 ANQGSEA. Trimming took 1 base from V and 8 from J, leaving 14 bases between them. The CDR3 sequence: CSVEAETRWGYTF. The DNA for the CDR3 is TGCAGCGTTGAAGCGGAGACCCGGTGGGGCTACACCTTC.

This sequence joins TRBV6-5 and TRBJ1-5; D unresolved. The CDR3 spans 13 residues. Germline V gives CDR1 MNHEY, CDR2 SVGAGI. Between the trimmed V and J ends, which lost 8 bases and 4 bases, there was a span of 12 bases. The CDR3 spells CASGQSNNQPQHF. The CDR3 nucleotides read TGTGCCAGCGGGCAGAGTAATAATCAGCCCCAGCATTTT.